Below are 10 T cell receptor beta chains sequenced from a single sample in a study of CD8 T cells in Susac syndrome. When the RNA was reverse transcribed, random hexamers were used with an input of roughly 0.45 to 1 ug. TCRdb redid the calling of the immunoSEQ multiplex PCR reads with MiXCR, one entry per CDR3 protein. The sample lists 85,000 to 120,000 distinct CDR3 sequences, approximately 93% occurring once. The sample consisted of CD8+ T cells from PBMCs. The source is a human donor with Susac syndrome.

V is TRBV29-1 and J is TRBJ1-2, with D unresolved. Between the trimmed V and J ends, which lost 4 bases and 6 bases, there was a span of 15 bases. This CDR3 spans 13 amino acids. Germline CDR1 and CDR2: SQVTM and ANQGSEA. The CDR3 DNA is TGCAGCGTTGGAAATGGGGTGGTCGATGGCTACACCTTC. Its translation: CSVGNGVVDGYTF.

The chain couples TRBV5-4 to TRBJ2-5; a possible D gene is TRBD1 (6 bases). V was cut by 0 bases and J by 0 bases, with 15 bases left in between. Germline CDR1 SGHNT, CDR2 YYREEE (reference sequence). CDR3 length: 17 amino acids. Here the CDR3 DNA reads TGTGCCAGCAGCTTGGTCTCTGGGACAACGTACCAAGAGACCCAGTACTTC. This encodes CASSLVSGTTYQETQYF. The entire variable domain, with the rest obtained from reference TRBV5-4 and TRBJ2-5, is as follows: ETGVTQSPTHLIKTRGQQVTLRCSSQSGHNTVSWYQQALGQGPQFIFQYYREEENGRGNFPPRFSGLQFPNYSSELNVNALELDDSALYLCASSLVSGTTYQETQYFGPGTRLLVL.

The chain links TRBV4-2 to TRBJ2-1; maybe TRBD1 (6 bases). Trimming stripped 5 bases from V and 5 bases from J, with 16 bases between. CDR3 length: 15 residues. From germline, CDR1 is LGHNA and CDR2 YNFKEQ. The CDR3 loop is CASSGAEGGDNEQFF. The DNA of the CDR3 is TGTGCCAGCAGCGGAGCAGAAGGGGGAGACAATGAGCAGTTCTTC.

This chain uses TRBV13 with TRBJ1-2; 8 bases are shared with TRBD1. The V gene's germline CDR1 is PRHDT and CDR2 FYEKMQ (reference sequence). The V gene end was trimmed by 4 bases and the J gene end by 6 bases; junction bases not matched to a gene: 1. The CDR3 is made up of 12 amino acids. CDR3 protein: CASSYRGNGYTF. The DNA of the CDR3 is TGTGCCAGCAGCTACAGGGGGAATGGCTACACCTTC.

The V and J genes are TRBV25-1 and TRBJ1-1; the D is unclear. This CDR3 has 12 residues. The ends were cut back, 3 bases at V and 6 bases at J, with 8 bases in the middle. Germline lookup yields CDR1 MGHDK and CDR2 SYGVNS. CDR3: CASSDSGSEAFF. The CDR3 coding sequence is TGTGCCAGCAGTGATTCGGGGTCTGAAGCTTTCTTT.

V gene TRBV6-1 combines with J gene TRBJ1-1, with 7 bases aligning to TRBD1. CDR3 size: 13 residues. V lost 3 bases to trimming and J lost 8 bases; unmatched junction nucleotides: 6. CDR1 is MNHNS and CDR2 is SASEGT in the germline V gene. CDR3 sequence reads: CASSDMWGQEAFF. The DNA of the CDR3 is TGTGCCAGCAGTGATATGTGGGGACAGGAAGCTTTCTTT.

This sequence joins TRBV3-1 and TRBJ1-2; 7 bases are shared with TRBD1. Trimming took 1 base from V and 8 from J; bases not matched to a gene: 7. CDR1 is LGHDT and CDR2 is YNNKEL in the germline V gene (reference sequence). The CDR3 has 14 amino acids. The DNA for the CDR3 is TGTGCCAGCAGCCAAGCAACAGGGGACGACGGCTACACCTTC. Amino acids: CASSQATGDDGYTF.

V usage is TRBV3-1 and J usage is TRBJ2-1; 9 nucleotides line up with TRBD2. Germline CDR1 is LGHDT and CDR2 is YNNKEL (reference sequence). The CDR3 totals 15 residues. With V trimmed by 5 bases and J by 6 bases, 8 bases remained unmatched. In DNA form, the CDR3 reads TGTGCCAGCAGCAGGGAGCGGGGGGCCCGCAATGAGCAGTTCTTC. It codes for CASSRERGARNEQFF.

The V gene is TRBV20-1, the J gene TRBJ2-7; D might be TRBD1 (5 bases). CDR3 length: 13 amino acids. Trimming cost V 3 bases and J 2 bases, with 11 bases left between them. Per the germline V gene, CDR1 is DFQATT and CDR2 is SNEGSKA (reference sequence). The CDR3 sequence: CSARDMLAYEQYF. The CDR3 DNA reads TGCAGTGCTAGGGACATGCTGGCCTACGAGCAGTACTTC.

This chain uses TRBV12-3 or TRBV12-4 with TRBJ1-1; TRBD1 is a possible D gene (5 bases). The V end lost 8 bases, the J end lost 3 bases, and 10 bases lay between the germline ends. The CDR3 runs 12 residues. The CDR3 protein is CASSWGYTEAFF. CDR3 DNA: TGTGCCAGCTCATGGGGGTACACTGAAGCTTTCTTT.